This TCR beta chain was recovered during a study of blood T cell repertoires in COVID-19. Study at large: There were acute and convalescent COVID-19 samples, and they came from the United States, Italy and Spain. PBMCs, B-cell-depleted T cells, or T cells provided the cDNA or gDNA that made up the material.

The V end was cut by 6 bases, the J end by 7 bases, with 9 bases between. This CDR3 contains 11 residues. Data came from immunoSEQ multiplex PCR; TCRdb stores just in-frame clones and leaves some out. The data contain about 180,000 clones, under 90% of them singletons. What was sequenced was peripheral blood. This receptor was taken from a person aged 65 to 85 with COVID-19, enrolled during active disease. The chain combines TRBV12-3 or TRBV12-4 with TRBJ1-1; the D gene is possibly TRBD1 (5 bases). The CDR3 bases are TGTGCCAGCAGCCTAGGACATGAAGCTTTCTTT. This gives the protein CASSLGHEAFF.